The 17 T cell receptor beta chains below all came from one sample that was sequenced in a study of technical replicates of blood from a handful of donors (dated by TCRdb to 2016 to 2017). Libraries came from the immunoSEQ multiplex PCR assay. TCRdb took over this immuneACCESS table, retaining in-frame rearrangements with V and J assigned. Such tables are incomplete; in checked studies, under half of the missing clones stem from an unresolved V gene, and the remainder is unexplained. The sample profile shows tens of thousands of clones; 96% of them were found once. The top ten constitute 0.3% to 0.35% of the sample. The sample taken for sequencing was T cells isolated from PBMCs. These receptors came from a human donor in good health.

The genes are TRBV11-3 and TRBJ2-1; weak D call: TRBD2 (6 bases). The germline CDR1 and CDR2 sequences are SGHNT and YENEEA. The V and J ends lost 5 bases and 0 bases respectively, with 14 bases between them. CDR3 length: 16 residues. The CDR3: CASSRTAGSSYNEQFF. CDR3 bases: TGTGCCAGCAGCCGGACGGCGGGGAGCTCCTACAATGAGCAGTTCTTC. The whole variable domain, filled in from reference TRBV11-3 and TRBJ2-1, reads EAGVVQSPRYKIIEKKQPVAFWCNPISGHNTLYWYLQNLGQGPELLIRYENEEAVDDSQLPKDRFSAERLKGVDSTLKIQPAELGDSAVYLCASSRTAGSSYNEQFFGPGTRLTVL.

The V call is TRBV13, the J call TRBJ2-7; possibly TRBD1 for D (6 bases). CDR3 length equals 15 residues. Trimming removed 4 bases from V and 0 bases from J, with 13 bases in between. The germline V gene has CDR1 PRHDT and CDR2 FYEKMQ (reference sequence). The CDR3 loop is CASSSTGTPSYEQYF. The DNA of the CDR3 is TGTGCCAGCAGCTCGACCGGGACACCCTCCTACGAGCAGTACTTC. The full variable domain, in which reference TRBV13 and TRBJ2-7 provide the parts outside the CDR3, is AAGVIQSPRHLIKEKRETATLKCYPIPRHDTVYWYQQGPGQDPQFLISFYEKMQSDKGSIPDRFSAQQFSDYHSELNMSSLELGDSALYFCASSSTGTPSYEQYFGPGTRLTVT.

CDR3 sequence (DNA): TGTGCCAGTAGCTCAGGGATCGAGACCCAGTACTTC. It specifies CASSSGIETQYF. This chain connects TRBV19 to TRBJ2-5; D possibly corresponds to TRBD1 (5 bases). Germline V gives CDR1 LNHDA, CDR2 SQIVND (reference sequence). The CDR3 has 12 amino acids. The germline V and J ends were trimmed by 6 bases and 5 bases, with 10 bases remaining between them.

The gene calls are TRBV30 and TRBJ2-3, with TRBD1 matching over 9 bases. This CDR3 has 15 residues. V trimming: 2 bases; J trimming: 2 bases; junction bases outside the gene matches: 5. Looked up from germline, CDR1 is GTSNPN and CDR2 is SVGIG (reference sequence). CDR3 in amino acids: CAWSRGQGFTDTQYF. Here the CDR3 DNA reads TGTGCCTGGAGTAGGGGACAGGGATTCACAGATACGCAGTATTTT. The variable domain in full, completed from reference TRBV30 and TRBJ2-3, reads SQTIHQWPATLVQPVGSPLSLECTVEGTSNPNLYWYRQAAGRGLQLLFYSVGIGQISSEVPQNLSASRPQDRQFILSSKKLLLSDSGFYLCAWSRGQGFTDTQYFGPGTRLTVL.

V and J are TRBV5-1 and TRBJ1-1, with a possible D match to TRBD1 (6 bases). The CDR3 contains 14 residues. Per the germline V gene, CDR1 is SGHRS and CDR2 is YFSETQ. Trimming pared 2 bases from V and 5 bases from J, leaving 13 bases between. The CDR3 spells CASSFSLRGTEAFF. In DNA, the CDR3 is TGCGCCAGCAGCTTTTCCTTGAGGGGGACTGAAGCTTTCTTT.

This chain's CDR3 is CATLRDNEQYF. The CDR3 bases are TGTGCCACCCTCCGGGATAACGAGCAGTACTTC. The chain is built from TRBV10-3 and TRBJ2-7; weak D call: TRBD2 (5 bases). Trimming left V 10 bases short and J 5 bases short, with 12 bases between. Germline V lookup: CDR1 ENHRY, CDR2 SYGVKD. The CDR3 contains 11 residues.

The rearrangement uses TRBV28 and TRBJ1-2; TRBD1 is a possible D gene (5 bases). CDR1 and CDR2 (germline): MDHEN, SYDVKM. The CDR3 sequence is 14 residues long. V lost 0 bases and J 6 bases, leaving 11 bases between the germline ends. CDR3: CASSLWTAKDGYTF. In DNA, the CDR3 is TGTGCCAGCAGTTTATGGACAGCCAAGGATGGCTACACCTTC.

This clone has just one count. This chain connects TRBV6-5 to TRBJ1-2; TRBD1 might be the D (5 bases). Germline V gene data show CDR1 as MNHEY and CDR2 as SVGAGI. V was shortened by 2 bases and J by 12 bases, with 10 bases between the two germline ends. The CDR3 has 11 residues. CDR3 coding DNA: TGTGCCAGCAGTTACGGGGGGTCGGACACCTTC. Its protein product is CASSYGGSDTF.

The chain has TRBV7-2 and TRBJ1-3; TRBD1 aligns across 8 bases. CDR3 length: 17 residues. Looked up from germline, CDR1 is SGHTA and CDR2 is FQGNSA. The ends lost 3 bases at V and 0 bases at J; junction bases unmatched: 7. This CDR3 is CASSFGQGAYSGNTIYF. Here the CDR3 DNA reads TGTGCCAGCAGCTTCGGGCAGGGGGCGTACTCTGGAAACACCATATATTTT.

The table lists this clone with a count of one. The J gene is TRBJ1-2, the V gene TRBV14; maybe TRBD1 (6 bases). Germline V gene sequence: CDR1 SGHDN, CDR2 FVKESK. V was pared by 5 bases and J by 2 bases, with 9 bases between. The CDR3 length is 13 residues. CDR3 amino acids: CASSTTGNYGYTF. CDR3 in DNA: TGTGCCAGCAGCACCACAGGGAACTATGGCTACACCTTC. The entire variable domain, with the rest obtained from reference TRBV14 and TRBJ1-2, is as follows: EAGVTQFPSHSVIEKGQTVTLRCDPISGHDNLYWYRRVMGKEIKFLLHFVKESKQDESGMPNNRFLAERTGGTYSTLKVQPAELEDSGVYFCASSTTGNYGYTFGSGTRLTVV.

This chain joins TRBV19 and TRBJ2-7, with 8 nucleotides matching TRBD2. CDR3 length equals 16 residues. Trimming took 5 bases from V and 3 from J; bases not matched to a gene: 12. Per the germline V gene, CDR1 is LNHDA and CDR2 is SQIVND (reference sequence). CDR3 protein: CASSPVGPGLVYEQYF. The CDR3 bases are TGTGCCAGTAGTCCTGTCGGTCCGGGACTAGTCTACGAGCAGTACTTC.

The J gene is TRBJ1-2, the V gene TRBV11-2, with D maybe TRBD1 (6 bases). Trimming cost V 4 bases and J 8 bases, with 14 bases left between them. Germline CDR1 is SGHAT and CDR2 is FQNNGV. The CDR3 is 13 residues long. The CDR3 is CASSSIQGEGYTF. In nucleotides, the CDR3 is TGTGCCAGCAGCTCTATACAGGGCGAAGGCTACACCTTC.

The V gene is TRBV5-1, the J gene TRBJ1-4; TRBD1 might be the D (6 bases). Deletions cut 0 bases from V and 4 bases from J, with 13 bases between. The CDR3 is 16 residues long. CDR1 SGHRS and CDR2 YFSETQ come from the germline V gene. This chain's CDR3 is CASSLVFDRRNEKLFF. Here the CDR3 DNA reads TGCGCCAGCAGCTTGGTATTTGACAGGCGTAATGAAAAACTGTTTTTT. Supplemented by reference TRBV5-1 and TRBJ1-4, the full variable domain reads KAGVTQTPRYLIKTRGQQVTLSCSPISGHRSVSWYQQTPGQGLQFLFEYFSETQRNKGNFPGRFSGRQFSNSRSEMNVSTLELGDSALYLCASSLVFDRRNEKLFFGSGTQLSVL.

The chain combines TRBV6-5 with TRBJ2-7, with 7 positions matching TRBD1. The V gene's germline CDR1 is MNHEY and CDR2 SVGAGI. Trimming at V came to 6 bases and at J to 6 bases, leaving 11 bases not matched to a gene. This CDR3 is built from 14 residues. CDR3 DNA sequence: TGTGCCAGCAGACAAGACAGGGTGGGGTTCGAGCAGTACTTC. The encoded protein is CASRQDRVGFEQYF.

This chain uses TRBV28 with TRBJ1-5, with 9 bases identical to TRBD1. Trimming at V came to 6 bases and at J to 7 bases, leaving 7 bases not matched to a gene. Per germline, CDR1 MDHEN and CDR2 SYDVKM. This CDR3 has 14 residues. The CDR3 sequence is CASSSGQGRQPQHF. The CDR3, as DNA: TGTGCCAGCAGCTCGGGACAGGGAAGACAGCCCCAGCATTTT.

V is TRBV18 and J is TRBJ2-5, with 7 bases identical to TRBD1. Germline CDR1 KGHSH, CDR2 LQKENI. The CDR3 runs to 15 residues. V dropped 3 bases and J dropped 0; count of bases not matched to a gene: 4. This CDR3 is CASSPGTDHQETQYF. The CDR3 DNA reads TGTGCCAGCTCACCCGGGACAGACCACCAAGAGACCCAGTACTTC.

This chain links TRBV7-2 with TRBJ2-2; TRBD1 aligns across 9 bases. CDR1 is SGHTA, CDR2 FQGNSA, per germline. This CDR3 is 15 amino acids long. The V and J ends lost 5 bases and 7 bases, in that order; junction bases with no gene match: 8. DNA of the CDR3: TGTGCCAGCAGCGTAAGCACAGGGGGCAGCGGGGAGCTGTTTTTT. Translating gives CASSVSTGGSGELFF.